The TCR beta chain under discussion was sequenced for a study of T cell repertoires in cytomegalovirus infection. The wider study: Signatures in public TCR beta sequences pointed to both CMV infection and matching HLA type. Overall study findings and caveats: HLA-C-restricted CMV clonotypes gave the most frequent clonotype in two of eight donors. Public TCR beta family frequency separated CMV-and-HLA carriers, including in an independent cohort.

Germline V CDR1 and CDR2: MDHEN, SYDVKM. This CDR3 has 16 residues. V lost 4 bases, J lost 7 bases, and 22 bases lay in between. Via MiXCR, TCRdb re-called the reads, giving one row per CDR3 protein. The data show 490,000 or so distinct CDR3 sequences, around 11% seen once. Points on this clonotype: Its antigen is undetermined.

Sequencing used PBMCs. This clonotype was obtained from a human donor in good health (CMV status not recorded). Some clones in this sample may be carry-over from other donors' samples. The genes are TRBV28 and TRBJ1-2; D might be TRBD1 (6 bases). CDR3 sequence: CASSSTGTRFGSGYTF. CDR3 nucleotides: TGTGCCAGCAGTTCCACCGGGACACGCTTTGGTAGTGGCTACACCTTC.